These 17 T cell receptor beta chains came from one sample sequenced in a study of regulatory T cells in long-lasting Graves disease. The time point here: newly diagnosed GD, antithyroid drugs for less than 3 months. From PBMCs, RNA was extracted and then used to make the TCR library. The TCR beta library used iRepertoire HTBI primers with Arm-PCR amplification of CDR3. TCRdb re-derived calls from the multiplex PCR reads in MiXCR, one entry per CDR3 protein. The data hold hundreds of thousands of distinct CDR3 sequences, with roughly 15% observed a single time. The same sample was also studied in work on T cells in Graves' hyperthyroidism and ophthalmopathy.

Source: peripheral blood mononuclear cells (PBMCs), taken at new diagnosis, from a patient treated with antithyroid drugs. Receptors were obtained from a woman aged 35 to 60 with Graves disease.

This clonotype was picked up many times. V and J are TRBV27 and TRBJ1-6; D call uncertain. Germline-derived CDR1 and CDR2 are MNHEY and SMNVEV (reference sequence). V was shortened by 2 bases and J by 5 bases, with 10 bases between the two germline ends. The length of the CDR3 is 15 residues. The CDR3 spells CASSLRGSNNSPLHF. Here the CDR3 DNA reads TGTGCCAGCAGTTTACGAGGCAGTAATAATTCACCCCTCCACTTT.

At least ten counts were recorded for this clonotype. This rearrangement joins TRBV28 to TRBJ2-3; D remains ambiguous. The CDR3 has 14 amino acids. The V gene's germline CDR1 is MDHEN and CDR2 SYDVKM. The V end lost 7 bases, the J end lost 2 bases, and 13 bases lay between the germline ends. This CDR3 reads CASNPVRTTDTQYF. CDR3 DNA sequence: TGTGCCAGCAACCCAGTACGGACCACAGATACGCAGTATTTT.

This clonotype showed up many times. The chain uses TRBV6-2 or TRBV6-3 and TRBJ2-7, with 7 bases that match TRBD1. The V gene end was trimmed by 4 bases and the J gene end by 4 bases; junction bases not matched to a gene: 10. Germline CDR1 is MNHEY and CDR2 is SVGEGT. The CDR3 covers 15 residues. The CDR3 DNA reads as TGTGCCAGCAGTTCCTACAGGGGAGTGGGGTACGAGCAGTACTTC. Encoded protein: CASSSYRGVGYEQYF.

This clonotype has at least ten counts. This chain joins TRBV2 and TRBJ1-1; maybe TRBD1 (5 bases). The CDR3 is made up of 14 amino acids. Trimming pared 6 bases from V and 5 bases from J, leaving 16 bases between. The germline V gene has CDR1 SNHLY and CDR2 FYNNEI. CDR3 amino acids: CASRGGGVWTEAFF. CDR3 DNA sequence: TGTGCCAGCAGGGGGGGGGGGGTATGGACTGAAGCTTTCTTT.

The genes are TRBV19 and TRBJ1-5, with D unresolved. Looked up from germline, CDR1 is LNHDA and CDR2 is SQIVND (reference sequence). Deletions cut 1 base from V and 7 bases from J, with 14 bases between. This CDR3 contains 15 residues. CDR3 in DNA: TGTGCCAGTAGTATAGTCTTAAGGGAAGACCAGCCCCAGCATTTT. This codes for CASSIVLREDQPQHF. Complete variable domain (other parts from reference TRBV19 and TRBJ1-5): DGGITQSPKYLFRKEGQNVTLSCEQNLNHDAMYWYRQDPGQGLRLIYYSQIVNDFQKGDIAEGYSVSREKKESFPLTVTSAQKNPTAFYLCASSIVLREDQPQHFGDGTRLSIL.

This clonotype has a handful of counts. The CDR3 loop is CASSLDPRQGIYNTGELFF. CDR3 DNA: TGTGCCAGCAGCTTAGATCCCCGACAGGGCATCTATAACACCGGGGAGCTGTTTTTT. The chain combines TRBV11-3 with TRBJ2-2; 7 bases fit TRBD1. V shed 0 bases, J shed 2 bases, and the junction held 12 bases outside the gene matches. The CDR3 has 19 amino acids. In germline, CDR1 is SGHNT, CDR2 YENEEA. The full variable domain, its missing parts supplied by reference TRBV11-3 and TRBJ2-2, is EAGVVQSPRYKIIEKKQPVAFWCNPISGHNTLYWYLQNLGQGPELLIRYENEEAVDDSQLPKDRFSAERLKGVDSTLKIQPAELGDSAVYLCASSLDPRQGIYNTGELFFGEGSRLTVL.

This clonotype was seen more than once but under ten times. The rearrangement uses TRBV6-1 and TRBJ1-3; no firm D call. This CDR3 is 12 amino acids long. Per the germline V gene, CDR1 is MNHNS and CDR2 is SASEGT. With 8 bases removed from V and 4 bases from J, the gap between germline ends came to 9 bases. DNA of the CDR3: TGTGCCAGCCTGGGCGGCGGAAACACCATATATTTT. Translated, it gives CASLGGGNTIYF.

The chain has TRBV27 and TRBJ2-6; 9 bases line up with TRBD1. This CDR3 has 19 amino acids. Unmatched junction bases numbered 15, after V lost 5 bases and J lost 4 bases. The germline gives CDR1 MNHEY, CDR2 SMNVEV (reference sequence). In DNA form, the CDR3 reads TGTGCCAGCAGTCCTTACACGGGACAGGGTTCGGAAGGGGCCAACGTCCTGACTTTC. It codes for CASSPYTGQGSEGANVLTF.

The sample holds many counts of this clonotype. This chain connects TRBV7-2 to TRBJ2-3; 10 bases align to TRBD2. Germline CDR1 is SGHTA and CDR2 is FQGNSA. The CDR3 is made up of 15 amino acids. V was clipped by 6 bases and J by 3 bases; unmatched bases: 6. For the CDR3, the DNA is TGTGCCAGCAGTATAGCGGGGGGATGGACAGATACGCAGTATTTT. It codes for CASSIAGGWTDTQYF.

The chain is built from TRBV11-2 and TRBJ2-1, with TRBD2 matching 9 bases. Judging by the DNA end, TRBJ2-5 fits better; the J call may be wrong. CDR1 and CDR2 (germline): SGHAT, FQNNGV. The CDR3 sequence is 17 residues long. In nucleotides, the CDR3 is TGTGCCAGCGGCCCCGGGGCTAGCGGGGAAACACAAGAGACCCAGTACTTC. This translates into CASGPGASGETQETQYF.

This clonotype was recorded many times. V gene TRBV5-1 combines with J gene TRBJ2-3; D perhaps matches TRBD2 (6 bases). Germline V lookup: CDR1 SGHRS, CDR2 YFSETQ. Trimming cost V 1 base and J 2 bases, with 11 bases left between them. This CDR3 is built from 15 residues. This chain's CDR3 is CASSLFSGNTDTQYF. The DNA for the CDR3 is TGCGCCAGCAGCTTGTTTAGCGGTAACACAGATACGCAGTATTTT.

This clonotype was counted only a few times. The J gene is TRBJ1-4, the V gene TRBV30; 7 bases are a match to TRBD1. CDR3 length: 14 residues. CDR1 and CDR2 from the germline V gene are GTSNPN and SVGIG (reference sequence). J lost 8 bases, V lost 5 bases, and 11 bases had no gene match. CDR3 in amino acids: CAWARTGRREKLFF. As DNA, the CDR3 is TGTGCCTGGGCTCGGACAGGTCGGAGGGAAAAACTGTTTTTT.

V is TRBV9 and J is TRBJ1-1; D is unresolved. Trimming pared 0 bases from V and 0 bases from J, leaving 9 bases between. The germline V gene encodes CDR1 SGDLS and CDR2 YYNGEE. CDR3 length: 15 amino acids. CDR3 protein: CASSVGGQMNTEAFF. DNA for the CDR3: TGTGCCAGCAGCGTAGGAGGGCAGATGAACACTGAAGCTTTCTTT. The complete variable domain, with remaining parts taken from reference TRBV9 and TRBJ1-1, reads DSGVTQTPKHLITATGQRVTLRCSPRSGDLSVYWYQQSLDQGLQFLIQYYNGEERAKGNILERFSAQQFPDLHSELNLSSLELGDSALYFCASSVGGQMNTEAFFGQGTRLTVV.

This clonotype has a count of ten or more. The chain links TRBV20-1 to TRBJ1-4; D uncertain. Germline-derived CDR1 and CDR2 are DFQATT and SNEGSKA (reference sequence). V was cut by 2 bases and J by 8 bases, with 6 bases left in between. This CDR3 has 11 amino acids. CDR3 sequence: CSARMGEKLFF. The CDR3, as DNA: TGCAGTGCTAGAATGGGGGAAAAACTGTTTTTT.

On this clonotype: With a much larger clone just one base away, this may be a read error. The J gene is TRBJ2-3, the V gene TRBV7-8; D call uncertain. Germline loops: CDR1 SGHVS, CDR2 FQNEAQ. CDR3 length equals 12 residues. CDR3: CVSSIMADTQYF. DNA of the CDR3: TGTGTCAGCAGCATAATGGCAGATACGCAGTATTTT.

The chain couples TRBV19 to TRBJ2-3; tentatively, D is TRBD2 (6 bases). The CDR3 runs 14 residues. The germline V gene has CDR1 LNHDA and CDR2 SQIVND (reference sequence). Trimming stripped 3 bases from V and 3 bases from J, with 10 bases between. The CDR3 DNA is TGTGCCAGTAGTATGAGCGGGCAGACAGATACGCAGTATTTT. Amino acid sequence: CASSMSGQTDTQYF.

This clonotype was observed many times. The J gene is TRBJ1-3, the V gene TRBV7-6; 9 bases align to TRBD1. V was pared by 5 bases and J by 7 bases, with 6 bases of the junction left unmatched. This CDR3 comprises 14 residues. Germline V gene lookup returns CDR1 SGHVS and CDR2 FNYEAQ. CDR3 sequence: CASSEGQGKNTIYF. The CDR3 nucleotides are TGTGCCAGCAGCGAAGGACAGGGGAAGAACACCATATATTTT.